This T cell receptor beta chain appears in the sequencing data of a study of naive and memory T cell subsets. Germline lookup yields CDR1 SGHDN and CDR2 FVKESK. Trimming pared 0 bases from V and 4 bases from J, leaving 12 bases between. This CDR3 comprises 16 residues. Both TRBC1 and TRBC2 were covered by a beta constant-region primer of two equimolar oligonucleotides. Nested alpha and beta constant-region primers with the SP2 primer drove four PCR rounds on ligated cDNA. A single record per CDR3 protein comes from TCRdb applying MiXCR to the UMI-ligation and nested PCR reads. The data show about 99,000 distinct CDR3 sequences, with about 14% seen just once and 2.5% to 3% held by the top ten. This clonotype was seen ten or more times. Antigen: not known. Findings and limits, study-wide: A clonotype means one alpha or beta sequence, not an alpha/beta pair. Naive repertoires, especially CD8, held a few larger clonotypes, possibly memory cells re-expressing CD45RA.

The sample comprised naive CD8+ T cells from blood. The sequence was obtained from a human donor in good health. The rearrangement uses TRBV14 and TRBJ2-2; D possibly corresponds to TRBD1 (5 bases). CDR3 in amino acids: CASSQDGKGPTGELFF. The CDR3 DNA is TGTGCCAGCAGCCAAGACGGAAAGGGGCCCACCGGGGAGCTGTTTTTT.